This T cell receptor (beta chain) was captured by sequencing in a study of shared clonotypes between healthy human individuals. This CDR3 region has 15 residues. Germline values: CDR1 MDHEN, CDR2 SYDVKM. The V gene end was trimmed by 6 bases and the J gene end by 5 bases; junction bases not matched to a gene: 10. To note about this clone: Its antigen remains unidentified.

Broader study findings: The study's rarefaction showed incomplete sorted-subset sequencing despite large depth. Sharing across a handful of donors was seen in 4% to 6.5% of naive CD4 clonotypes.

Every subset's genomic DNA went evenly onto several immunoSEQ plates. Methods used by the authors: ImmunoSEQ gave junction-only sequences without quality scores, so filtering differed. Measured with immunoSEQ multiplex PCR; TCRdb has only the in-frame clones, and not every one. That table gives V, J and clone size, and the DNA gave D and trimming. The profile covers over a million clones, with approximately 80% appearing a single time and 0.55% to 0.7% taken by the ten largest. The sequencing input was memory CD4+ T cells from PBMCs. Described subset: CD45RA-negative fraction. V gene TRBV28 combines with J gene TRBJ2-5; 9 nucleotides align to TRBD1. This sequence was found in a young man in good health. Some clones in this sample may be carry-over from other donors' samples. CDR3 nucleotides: TGTGCCAGCAGCCGTCCCGGGACAGGGAGGGAGACCCAGTACTTC. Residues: CASSRPGTGRETQYF.